This entry is about one TCR beta chain. The data belong to a study of blood T cell repertoires in COVID-19. Under the authors' procedure: Scientists estimated how many nucleated cells there were by amplifying reference gene primers. The assay was immunoSEQ multiplex PCR, and TCRdb's table has in-frame clones only and misses some. The DNA was the basis for D and trimming; V, J and clone size are from that table. Among approximately 130,000 clones, roughly four fifths were seen once, and the ten largest hold more than 15%. All recovered Cohort 3 donors got two negative PCRs, got clearance, or saw symptom resolution. The length of the CDR3 is 16 residues. The V gene's germline CDR1 is SGHVS and CDR2 FQNEAQ. Trimming took 4 bases from V and 0 from J, leaving 15 bases between them.

The V call is TRBV7-8, the J call TRBJ2-5, with D possibly matching TRBD2 (6 bases). Sequenced sample: PBMCs or T cells enriched from blood (not recorded which). The clonotype comes from a man younger than 45 who had recovered from COVID-19. CDR3 amino acids: CASSSPGLQYQETQYF. The CDR3 DNA sequence: TGTGCCAGCAGCTCACCGGGACTCCAGTACCAAGAGACCCAGTACTTC.